This T cell receptor (beta chain) was obtained from a study of T cell responses to AZD1222 COVID-19 vaccine. General study findings and limits: Distributed over spike, vaccine-associated CD4 TCRs predominated at 160-218 and 743-854. Donors in the cohort were predominantly white British and more often female, and clonal diversity was possibly underestimated. All repertoire sampling was performed exclusively after the peak T cell response.

Looked up from germline, CDR1 is SGHRS and CDR2 is YFSETQ. Between the trimmed V and J ends, which lost 5 bases and 0 bases, there was a span of 11 bases. The CDR3 spans 14 residues. Data came from immunoSEQ multiplex PCR; TCRdb stores just in-frame clones and leaves some out. The sample gives about 120,000 clones, about 85% of which show up once; 2.4% is in the top ten. A few counts support this clone. The antigen is not known. This sequence joins TRBV5-1 and TRBJ1-2; TRBD1 might be the D (6 bases). Sequencing used peripheral blood, obtained on day 0 of AZD1222 vaccination. The sequence derives from an adult in good health. DNA for the CDR3: TGCGCCAGCAGACGTGCAGGGGCTAACTATGGCTACACCTTC. The encoded protein is CASRRAGANYGYTF.